These T cell receptor beta chains were read from a single sample in a study of patients and donors after allogeneic stem cell transplantation. TCRdb called the RT-PCR reads again in MiXCR, with one record for every CDR3 protein. The table lists 900,000 to 1,000,000 distinct CDR3 sequences, roughly 18% of them singletons, with roughly 6.4% in the top ten. The sequenced sample consisted of blood, either unsorted or a sorted T cell fraction (not recorded which). These receptors all stem from a human donor who was either an allogeneic HSCT recipient or a stem cell or donor lymphocyte infusion donor (not recorded which). It is not recorded whose cells these are; they may come from a transplant donor. Both conserved end residues are part of each CDR3. The size field is filled for only some rows; it gives once, few, many or a size class.

j_call: TRBJ2-6; cdr3_length: 18; clone_size: few; v_call: TRBV5-1; cdr3_aa: CASSLVGSQSSGANVLTF
j_call: TRBJ2-2; cdr3_length: 15; clone_size: -; v_call: TRBV4-2; cdr3_aa: CASSPSISWTGELFF
j_call: TRBJ2-5; cdr3_length: 15; clone_size: few; v_call: TRBV24-1; cdr3_aa: CATSRRAGSGETQYF
j_call: TRBJ1-1; cdr3_length: 13; clone_size: few; v_call: TRBV29-1; cdr3_aa: CSVESSVGTEAFF
j_call: TRBJ2-7; cdr3_length: 15; clone_size: few; v_call: TRBV27; cdr3_aa: CASSLEMDSSYEQYF
j_call: TRBJ2-1; cdr3_length: 16; clone_size: -; v_call: TRBV2; cdr3_aa: CASRGLLAGGRDEQFF
j_call: TRBJ2-3; cdr3_length: 15; clone_size: -; v_call: TRBV29-1; cdr3_aa: CSVEGGTSGINTQYF
j_call: TRBJ2-5; cdr3_length: 16; clone_size: -; v_call: TRBV19; cdr3_aa: CASSPLGSGRSMTQYF
j_call: TRBJ2-5; cdr3_length: 14; clone_size: few; v_call: TRBV28; cdr3_aa: CASSPSGRAQTQYF
j_call: TRBJ1-1; cdr3_length: 15; clone_size: many; v_call: TRBV4-3; cdr3_aa: CASSQIVWGGTEAFF
j_call: TRBJ1-1; cdr3_length: 13; clone_size: -; v_call: TRBV7-2; cdr3_aa: CASSPWDVYQAFF
j_call: TRBJ2-7; cdr3_length: 15; clone_size: -; v_call: TRBV12-3/TRBV12-4; cdr3_aa: CASSYTFRNIYEQYF
j_call: TRBJ2-1; cdr3_length: 15; clone_size: -; v_call: TRBV11-3; cdr3_aa: CASSLGGLDYNEQFF
j_call: TRBJ2-7; cdr3_length: 19; clone_size: few; v_call: TRBV20-1; cdr3_aa: CSAFYPSGLATGITYEQYF
j_call: TRBJ2-7; cdr3_length: 13; clone_size: -; v_call: TRBV15; cdr3_aa: CATSSTGPYEQYF
j_call: TRBJ2-7; cdr3_length: 14; clone_size: -; v_call: TRBV20-1; cdr3_aa: CSASRDRPFGEQYF
j_call: TRBJ2-2; cdr3_length: 17; clone_size: -; v_call: TRBV6-2/TRBV6-3; cdr3_aa: CASIRRVGTKRDGELFF
j_call: TRBJ2-7; cdr3_length: 13; clone_size: many; v_call: TRBV12-3/TRBV12-4; cdr3_aa: CASSKGRYYEQYF
j_call: TRBJ2-3; cdr3_length: 15; clone_size: few; v_call: TRBV10-2; cdr3_aa: CASSDAGVSTDTQYF
j_call: TRBJ2-7; cdr3_length: 13; clone_size: many; v_call: TRBV5-1; cdr3_aa: CASSLRISYEQYF
j_call: TRBJ2-7; cdr3_length: 12; clone_size: few; v_call: TRBV12-3/TRBV12-4; cdr3_aa: CASSPTRQAQYF
j_call: TRBJ2-7; cdr3_length: 10; clone_size: -; v_call: TRBV20-1; cdr3_aa: CSATPREQYF
j_call: TRBJ2-1; cdr3_length: 16; clone_size: -; v_call: TRBV7-9; cdr3_aa: CASSYTSGGIVNEQFF
j_call: TRBJ2-5; cdr3_length: 13; clone_size: -; v_call: TRBV6-5; cdr3_aa: CASSQSRRETQYF
j_call: TRBJ2-1; cdr3_length: 16; clone_size: many; v_call: TRBV12-3/TRBV12-4; cdr3_aa: CASSPTTPGGFNEQFF